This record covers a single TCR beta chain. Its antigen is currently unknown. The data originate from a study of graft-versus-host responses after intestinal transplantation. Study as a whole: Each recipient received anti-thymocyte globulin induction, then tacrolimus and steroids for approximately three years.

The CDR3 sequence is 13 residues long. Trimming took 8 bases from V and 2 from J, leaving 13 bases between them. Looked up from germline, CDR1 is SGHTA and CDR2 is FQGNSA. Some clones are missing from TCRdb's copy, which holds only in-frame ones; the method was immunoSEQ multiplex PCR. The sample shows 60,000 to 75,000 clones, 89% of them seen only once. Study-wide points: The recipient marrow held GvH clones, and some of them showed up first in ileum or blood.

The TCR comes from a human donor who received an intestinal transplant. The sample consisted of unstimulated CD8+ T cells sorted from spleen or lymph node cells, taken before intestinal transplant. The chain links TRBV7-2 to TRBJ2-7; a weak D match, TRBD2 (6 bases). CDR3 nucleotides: TGTGCCAGCCAGGGCGGGGAAGCCTACGAGCAGTACTTC. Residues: CASQGGEAYEQYF.